These 6 T cell receptor beta chains share one sample of origin, sequenced in a study of T cells after yellow fever vaccination. Each CDR3 protein gets one entry after TCRdb re-called the 5' RACE reads with MiXCR. The data contain hundreds of thousands of distinct CDR3 sequences, about 12% of them seen just once; the ten biggest clones take up about 15%. Sequencing was performed on PBMCs, taken on the day of the yellow fever booster vaccination. The receptors were gathered from a man aged 25 to 45 who received the YFV17D yellow fever vaccine.

This clonotype has a count of ten or more. The rearrangement links TRBV6-2 or TRBV6-3 to TRBJ1-5; 7 bases agree with TRBD1. V trimming: 5 bases; J trimming: 7 bases; junction bases outside the gene matches: 8. This CDR3 is built from 14 residues. CDR1 and CDR2 from the germline V gene are MNHEY and SVGEGT. The CDR3 sequence is CASSRQGGGQPQHF. CDR3 sequence (DNA): TGTGCCAGCAGTCGACAGGGAGGAGGGCAGCCCCAGCATTTT.

This clonotype occurred a few times. V is TRBV5-1 and J is TRBJ2-7; D might be TRBD1 or TRBD2, each matching 5 bases. CDR3 size: 13 residues. V dropped 1 base and J dropped 5 bases, with 10 bases sitting between them. The V gene's germline CDR1 is SGHRS and CDR2 YFSETQ. CDR3 DNA sequence: TGCGCCAGCAGCTTGAGGGGACCACACGAGCAGTACTTC. This encodes CASSLRGPHEQYF.

V gene TRBV6-1 combines with J gene TRBJ2-2, with D perhaps being TRBD1 or TRBD2 (5 bases each). V was trimmed by 8 bases and J by 4 bases, leaving 17 bases between them. Germline V gene sequence: CDR1 MNHNS, CDR2 SASEGT. CDR3 length equals 15 residues. The CDR3 loop reads CASAITGTATGELFF. The CDR3 DNA follows: TGTGCCAGCGCCATCACCGGGACGGCCACCGGGGAGCTGTTTTTT.

This chain joins TRBV3-1 and TRBJ1-1; tentatively, D is TRBD1 (5 bases). Trimming cost V 4 bases and J 9 bases, with 15 bases left between them. CDR3 size: 13 residues. Germline CDR1 reads LGHDT; CDR2 reads YNNKEL (reference sequence). The CDR3 DNA follows: TGTGCCAGCAGCCCCGTGCAGGGATTTAAAGCTTTCTTT. This encodes CASSPVQGFKAFF.

This clonotype turned up a few times. The V and J genes are TRBV5-1 and TRBJ2-7; unclear D gene. This CDR3 region has 14 residues. From germline, CDR1 is SGHRS and CDR2 YFSETQ. V was clipped by 0 bases and J by 3 bases, with 10 bases between them. This CDR3 is CASSLATDSYEQYF. In DNA form, the CDR3 reads TGCGCCAGCAGCTTGGCCACAGATAGCTACGAGCAGTACTTC.

CDR3 sequence reads: CSASSGGGEQYF. CDR3 sequence (DNA): TGCAGTGCTAGTAGCGGAGGGGGGGAGCAGTACTTC. The gene calls are TRBV20-1 and TRBJ2-7; D may be TRBD1 or TRBD2 (6 bases each). The CDR3 is 12 residues long. The V gene lost 3 bases and the J gene lost 7 bases, with 13 bases spanning the gap. CDR1 and CDR2 from the germline V gene are DFQATT and SNEGSKA (reference sequence).